The 20 T cell receptor beta chains in this list originate from one sample, sequenced in a study of T cells after yellow fever vaccination. TCRdb reanalysed the 5' RACE reads using MiXCR and keeps one entry per CDR3 protein. Among 350,000 to 450,000 distinct CDR3 sequences listed, roughly 20% were seen once. Sequenced here: PBMCs, sampled before the yellow fever booster vaccination. The receptors originated from a man younger than 30 who received the YFV17D yellow fever vaccine.

This clonotype was counted once. The genes are TRBV9 and TRBJ2-5; a weak D match, TRBD1 (6 bases). CDR3 length: 15 amino acids. V was clipped by 0 bases and J by 2 bases, with 11 bases between them. Germline V gives CDR1 SGDLS, CDR2 YYNGEE. Here the CDR3 reads CASSVESTGQETQYF. In nucleotides, the CDR3 is TGTGCCAGCAGCGTAGAATCGACAGGACAAGAGACCCAGTACTTC. The entire variable domain, with the rest obtained from reference TRBV9 and TRBJ2-5, is as follows: DSGVTQTPKHLITATGQRVTLRCSPRSGDLSVYWYQQSLDQGLQFLIQYYNGEERAKGNILERFSAQQFPDLHSELNLSSLELGDSALYFCASSVESTGQETQYFGPGTRLLVL.

This clonotype was counted a few times. The rearrangement links TRBV7-2 to TRBJ2-1; D unclear. Trimming took 5 bases from V and 9 from J, leaving 8 bases between them. The CDR3 runs 11 residues. Germline loops: CDR1 SGHTA, CDR2 FQGNSA. CDR3 region: CASSPLREQFF. The CDR3 DNA follows: TGTGCCAGCAGCCCCCTTCGTGAGCAGTTCTTC. Full variable domain (remainder filled in from reference TRBV7-2 and TRBJ2-1): GAGVSQSPSNKVTEKGKDVELRCDPISGHTALYWYRQSLGQGLEFLIYFQGNSAPDKSGLPSDRFSAERTGGSVSTLTIQRTQQEDSAVYLCASSPLREQFFGPGTRLTVL.

The sample holds a few counts of this clonotype. The chain is built from TRBV7-9 and TRBJ2-5; possibly TRBD2 for D (5 bases). Trimming removed 4 bases at V and 2 bases at J, with 23 bases between. CDR3 length equals 18 residues. Germline-derived CDR1 and CDR2 are SEHNR and FQNEAQ (reference sequence). The DNA for the CDR3 is TGTGCCAGCAGCTCCTCCCTCTCCGACTACGCTTTGCAAGAGACCCAGTACTTC. Translation: CASSSSLSDYALQETQYF. Looking up the rest from reference TRBV7-9 and TRBJ2-5 gives the full variable domain: DTGVSQNPRHKITKRGQNVTFRCDPISEHNRLYWYRQTLGQGPEFLTYFQNEAQLEKSRLLSDRFSAERPKGSFSTLEIQRTEQGDSAMYLCASSSSLSDYALQETQYFGPGTRLLVL.

This clonotype was observed at least ten times. The chain combines TRBV4-1 with TRBJ1-1, with D unclear. CDR3 size: 16 residues. Germline lookup yields CDR1 MGHRA and CDR2 YSYEKL. Trimming stripped 0 bases from V and 4 bases from J, with 15 bases between. The CDR3: CASSQDRDTQVTEAFF. The CDR3 bases are TGCGCCAGCAGCCAAGATCGCGACACCCAGGTCACTGAAGCTTTCTTT.

The V and J genes are TRBV9 and TRBJ2-7; TRBD2 aligns across 10 bases. The ends lost 6 bases at V and 3 bases at J; junction bases unmatched: 15. CDR1 is SGDLS, CDR2 YYNGEE, per germline. The CDR3 runs to 17 residues. The CDR3 region has the DNA TGTGCCAGCACGCCGGGAGGTAGCGGGGGGCCTTTCTACGAGCAGTACTTC. As protein: CASTPGGSGGPFYEQYF.

The chain couples TRBV6-2 or TRBV6-3 to TRBJ2-1, with 7 positions matching TRBD2. Germline V gene sequence: CDR1 MNHEY, CDR2 SVGEGT. The CDR3 is made up of 11 amino acids. J gave up 6 bases and V 10 bases, and 3 bases lay outside the gene matches. Here the CDR3 DNA reads TGTGCCACCCAGCGGGGCAATGAGCAGTTCTTC. Protein product: CATQRGNEQFF.

The J gene is TRBJ2-2, the V gene TRBV5-1, with D perhaps matching TRBD1 (6 bases). There are 15 residues in the CDR3. Germline CDR1 and CDR2: SGHRS and YFSETQ. Deletions cut 1 base from V and 2 bases from J, with 9 bases between. Here the CDR3 reads CASSLMGANTGELFF. The DNA of the CDR3 is TGCGCCAGCAGCTTGATGGGGGCTAACACCGGGGAGCTGTTTTTT.

This chain joins TRBV12-3 or TRBV12-4 and TRBJ2-5, with 16 bases aligning to TRBD2. CDR3 length: 19 amino acids. V shed 2 bases and J 7 bases; nucleotides not matched to a gene: 13. As DNA, the CDR3 is TGTGCCAGCAGTTTACTTGGGACTAGCGGGGGGGAAGCGTCGAGGACCCAGTACTTC. Its protein is CASSLLGTSGGEASRTQYF.

The rearrangement links TRBV18 to TRBJ2-3; D remains unclear. The CDR3 runs to 14 residues. V was pared by 4 bases and J by 0 bases, with 8 bases between. The V gene's germline CDR1 is KGHSH and CDR2 LQKENI. The CDR3 protein is CASSQLDSTDTQYF. CDR3 nucleotide sequence: TGTGCCAGCTCACAACTGGACAGCACAGATACGCAGTATTTT.

The V and J genes are TRBV7-2 and TRBJ2-2; the D call may be TRBD1 or TRBD2 (6 bases each). Trimming pared 5 bases from V and 0 bases from J, leaving 16 bases between. This CDR3 is 17 amino acids long. Germline V lookup: CDR1 SGHTA, CDR2 FQGNSA. The CDR3 region is CASSRWMGGPNTGELFF. In DNA, the CDR3 is TGTGCCAGCAGCCGGTGGATGGGGGGCCCGAACACCGGGGAGCTGTTTTTT.

The V gene is TRBV7-9, the J gene TRBJ2-2; D is undetermined. The CDR3 consists of 13 residues. CDR1 and CDR2 (germline): SEHNR, FQNEAQ (reference sequence). Trimming pared 6 bases from V and 1 base from J, leaving 6 bases between. CDR3 in amino acids: CASRIQNTGELFF. The CDR3 DNA is TGTGCCAGCAGAATACAGAACACCGGGGAGCTGTTTTTT.

The V call is TRBV6-6, the J call TRBJ2-7; maybe TRBD2 (6 bases). Germline loops: CDR1 MNHNY, CDR2 SVGAGI (reference sequence). The CDR3 sequence is 14 residues long. Trimming shortened V by 5 bases and J by 4 bases, and 15 bases separated the two germline ends. For the CDR3, the DNA is TGTGCCAGCAGTAAGTCGGGGGACCAATACGAGCAGTACTTC. This sequence encodes CASSKSGDQYEQYF.

This clonotype was found many times. The rearrangement links TRBV5-1 to TRBJ1-5; D is uncertain. V shed 0 bases and J shed 6 bases, with 4 bases lying between them. Germline CDR1 reads SGHRS; CDR2 reads YFSETQ. There are 12 residues in the CDR3. The CDR3 DNA reads TGCGCCAGCAGCTTGGACGGTCAGCCCCAGCATTTT. This encodes CASSLDGQPQHF.

The rearrangement links TRBV7-2 to TRBJ2-5; 9 nucleotides line up with TRBD2. With 5 bases clipped from V and 4 bases from J, the junction kept 14 bases outside the gene matches. This CDR3 has 17 amino acids. Germline V gene lookup returns CDR1 SGHTA and CDR2 FQGNSA. Here the CDR3 DNA reads TGTGCCAGCAGCCTTGCTAGCGGGGTGGCCTATACAGAGACCCAGTACTTC. It yields the protein CASSLASGVAYTETQYF.

The chain combines TRBV9 with TRBJ2-1; TRBD2 aligns across 8 bases. V was clipped by 3 bases and J by 1 base; unmatched bases: 3. The CDR3 is 15 amino acids. Germline-derived CDR1 and CDR2 are SGDLS and YYNGEE. The DNA for the CDR3 is TGTGCCAGCAGCGAGACTAGCGTATCCTACAATGAGCAGTTCTTC. The encoded protein is CASSETSVSYNEQFF. The whole variable domain, remainder taken from reference TRBV9 and TRBJ2-1, is DSGVTQTPKHLITATGQRVTLRCSPRSGDLSVYWYQQSLDQGLQFLIQYYNGEERAKGNILERFSAQQFPDLHSELNLSSLELGDSALYFCASSETSVSYNEQFFGPGTRLTVL.

The chain joins TRBV25-1 to TRBJ1-2, with TRBD1 matching over 9 bases. From germline, CDR1 is MGHDK and CDR2 SYGVNS. Trimming removed 3 bases from V and 7 bases from J; junction bases left unmatched: 9. This CDR3 is 15 amino acids long. Here the CDR3 DNA reads TGTGCCAGCAGTGAGGGGACAGGGTATCTTGGTGGCTACACCTTC. Encoded protein: CASSEGTGYLGGYTF.

In this sample, this clonotype turned up a few times. This chain connects TRBV11-2 to TRBJ1-1, with a tentative D call TRBD1 (5 bases). Trimming took off 1 base at V and 7 bases at J, with 19 bases between the two ends. The germline CDR1 and CDR2 sequences are SGHAT and FQNNGV. The CDR3 has 16 amino acids. The DNA of the CDR3 is TGTGCCAGCAGCTTAGCCATCCAGGCGGGGGAGGGTGAAGCTTTCTTT. This codes for CASSLAIQAGEGEAFF.

This clonotype was observed a few times. This sequence joins TRBV20-1 and TRBJ2-1; 14 bases map to TRBD2. Germline trimming cut 5 bases from V and 3 bases from J; bases unmatched to any gene: 9. Germline CDR1 is DFQATT and CDR2 is SNEGSKA (reference sequence). The CDR3 covers 17 residues. CDR3 sequence (DNA): TGCAGTGCTGGGACTAGCGGGGGTTTATTGGGCTACAATGAGCAGTTCTTC. Encoded protein: CSAGTSGGLLGYNEQFF.

The chain uses TRBV7-6 and TRBJ2-2; 8 bases are a match to TRBD1. CDR1 is SGHVS and CDR2 is FNYEAQ in the germline V gene. With V trimmed by 3 bases and J by 2 bases, 2 bases remained unmatched. The CDR3 contains 15 residues. As DNA, the CDR3 is TGTGCCAGCAGCTTTGACAGGGGAAACACCGGGGAGCTGTTTTTT. Protein: CASSFDRGNTGELFF.

The CDR3 coding sequence is TGTGCCAGCAGTTTATCGTTTGTTCAGCCCCAGCATTTT. Translation gives CASSLSFVQPQHF. The V and J genes are TRBV27 and TRBJ1-5; the D is unclear. This CDR3 has 13 amino acids. V was clipped by 0 bases and J by 6 bases, with 6 bases between them. CDR1 and CDR2 (germline): MNHEY, SMNVEV (reference sequence).